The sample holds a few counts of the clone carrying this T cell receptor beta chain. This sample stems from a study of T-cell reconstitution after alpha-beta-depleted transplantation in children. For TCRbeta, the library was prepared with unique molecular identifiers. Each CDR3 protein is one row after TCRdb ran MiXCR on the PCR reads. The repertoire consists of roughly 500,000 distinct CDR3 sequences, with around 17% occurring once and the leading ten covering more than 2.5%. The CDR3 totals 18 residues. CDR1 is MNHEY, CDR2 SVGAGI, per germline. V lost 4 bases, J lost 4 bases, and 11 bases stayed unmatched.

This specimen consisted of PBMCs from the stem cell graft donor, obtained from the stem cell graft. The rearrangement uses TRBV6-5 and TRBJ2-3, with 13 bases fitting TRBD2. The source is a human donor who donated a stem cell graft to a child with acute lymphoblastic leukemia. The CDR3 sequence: CASSFATGLAGDPDTQYF. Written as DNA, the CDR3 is TGTGCCAGCAGTTTCGCAACCGGACTAGCGGGAGATCCAGATACGCAGTATTTT.